This T cell receptor (beta chain) was sequenced during a study of T cell repertoires in cytomegalovirus infection. Study as a whole: Matching HLA type, along with CMV infection, was indicated by public TCR beta signatures. Overall study findings and caveats: The study found HLA-C-restricted CMV-specific TCR beta clonotypes dominating the ex vivo response. Cumulative public TCR beta family frequency identified CMV carriers with the relevant HLA.

With regard to this clonotype: As yet, its antigen is unknown.

MiXCR, applied by TCRdb to the reads, yields one record per CDR3 protein. The data contain some 800,000 distinct CDR3 sequences, approximately 32% of them seen just once; the ten biggest clones take up over 10%. Germline-derived CDR1 and CDR2 are DFQATT and SNEGSKA (reference sequence). The CDR3 length is 14 residues. The J segment lost 4 bases and the V segment lost 0 bases, leaving 2 bases of the junction unmatched. This clonotype originated in a human donor in good health (CMV status not recorded). Some clones in this sample may be carry-over from other donors' samples. The chain recombines TRBV20-1 with TRBJ2-1, with 8 bases lining up with TRBD2. Sequenced material: cultured CD8+ T cells from PBMCs, taken from culture after CMV antigen stimulation. The CDR3 region is CSARDAGGYNEQFF. For the CDR3, the DNA is TGCAGTGCTAGAGATGCGGGGGGTTACAATGAGCAGTTCTTC.